The 4 T cell receptor beta chains given below trace back to one sample, sequenced in a study of cytomegalovirus exposure and HLA in healthy donors. PCR used 60 Vbeta primers and 13 Jbeta primers. Sequencing used immunoSEQ multiplex PCR; TCRdb keeps in-frame clones, though not all of them. The profile shows roughly 250,000 clones, 75% to 90% of them singletons. The material sequenced was PBMCs. The receptor source for this set is a girl aged 2-9 years in good health and CMV-seronegative.

V gene TRBV28 combines with J gene TRBJ2-5, with TRBD1 matching over 7 bases. The end of the DNA aligns better with TRBJ2-7, so the J call may be wrong. Germline V lookup: CDR1 MDHEN, CDR2 SYDVKM. The CDR3 totals 15 residues. The CDR3 DNA is TGTGCCACTACCCGCCGAAACAGGGGATCCTACGAGCAGTACTTC. As protein: CATTRRNRGSYEQYF.

CDR3 nucleotides: TGTGCCAGCAGTTTATTAACCACAGGGGTCACCGAGCAGTACTTC. Translated, it gives CASSLLTTGVTEQYF. This chain links TRBV27 with TRBJ2-7, with 7 bases that match TRBD1. From germline, CDR1 is MNHEY and CDR2 SMNVEV (reference sequence). The CDR3 covers 15 residues. The J segment lost 6 bases and the V segment lost 1 base, leaving 9 bases of the junction unmatched.

The CDR3, as DNA: TGTGCCAGCAGTTTGGGGGGGTCGTACACTGAAGCTTTCTTT. Amino acids: CASSLGGSYTEAFF. The chain has TRBV28 and TRBJ1-1; a weak D match, TRBD1 (5 bases). This CDR3 spans 14 amino acids. Germline V lookup: CDR1 MDHEN, CDR2 SYDVKM. The germline V and J ends were trimmed by 3 bases and 3 bases, with 11 bases remaining between them.

This clone has just a few counts. The V gene is TRBV27, the J gene TRBJ2-5, with 8 nucleotides matching TRBD2. The germline CDR1 and CDR2 sequences are MNHEY and SMNVEV (reference sequence). J was trimmed by 4 bases and V by 3 bases; bases with no gene match: 7. The CDR3 is 15 residues long. Here the CDR3 DNA reads TGTGCCAGCAGTTTTTCGAGCGGGGGCTTAGAGACCCAGTACTTC. This encodes CASSFSSGGLETQYF.